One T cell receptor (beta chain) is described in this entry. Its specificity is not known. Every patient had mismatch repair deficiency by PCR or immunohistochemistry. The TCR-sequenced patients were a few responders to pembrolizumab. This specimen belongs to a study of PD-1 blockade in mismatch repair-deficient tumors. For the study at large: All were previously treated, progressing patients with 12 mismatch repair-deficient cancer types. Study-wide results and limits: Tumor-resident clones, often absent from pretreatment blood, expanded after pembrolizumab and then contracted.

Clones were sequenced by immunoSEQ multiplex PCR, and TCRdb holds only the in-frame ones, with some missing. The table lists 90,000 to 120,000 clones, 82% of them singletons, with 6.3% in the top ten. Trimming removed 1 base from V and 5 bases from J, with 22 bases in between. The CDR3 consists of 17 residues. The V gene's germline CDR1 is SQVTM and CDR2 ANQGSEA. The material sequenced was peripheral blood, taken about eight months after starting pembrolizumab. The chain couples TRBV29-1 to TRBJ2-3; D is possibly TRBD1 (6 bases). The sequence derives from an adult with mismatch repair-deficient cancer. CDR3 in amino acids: CSVEASAPGHLRDTQYF. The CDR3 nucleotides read TGCAGCGTTGAAGCCTCAGCCCCGGGACACCTCCGAGATACGCAGTATTTT.